The rows below give T cell receptor beta chains drawn from one sample of a study of blood T cells in healthy people across ages. Each CDR3 protein is one row after TCRdb ran MiXCR on the 5' RACE reads. The table lists around 500,000 distinct CDR3 sequences, 40% to 55% of them singletons. Material: blood. Receptors originate from an elderly man in good health. The CDR3 runs from the conserved cysteine through the conserved F or W. Fields, in order: J gene, V gene, clone size, D gene, CDR3 DNA, CDR3 protein. A D gene is named only where the DNA matches it firmly. The listing skips clone size in some rows; elsewhere it reads once, few, many or a size class.

j_gene: TRBJ1-5
v_gene: TRBV6-2/TRBV6-3
abundance: few
d_gene: .
CDR3nt: TGTGCCAGCAGTTACGGGGATCGGCAGCCCCAGCATTTT
CDR3aa: CASSYGDRQPQHF

j_gene: TRBJ2-7
v_gene: TRBV4-1
abundance: .
d_gene: TRBD1
CDR3nt: TGCGCCAGCAGCCAATTTGAGGGCGCAGGGGGCTCCTACGAGCAGTACTTC
CDR3aa: CASSQFEGAGGSYEQYF

j_gene: TRBJ1-3
v_gene: TRBV7-2
abundance: .
d_gene: .
CDR3nt: TGTGCCAGCAGCTTAGACGCCGCCCGTGCTGGAAACACCATATATTTT
CDR3aa: CASSLDAARAGNTIYF

j_gene: TRBJ1-2
v_gene: TRBV28
abundance: .
d_gene: .
CDR3nt: TGTGCCAGCAGTTTACGGCTGGGTTGGTATGGCTACACCTTC
CDR3aa: CASSLRLGWYGYTF

j_gene: TRBJ1-2
v_gene: TRBV20-1
abundance: few
d_gene: TRBD1
CDR3nt: TGCAGTGCTAGAGACCCGGGACAGGGGTTTGAAGGCTACACCTTC
CDR3aa: CSARDPGQGFEGYTF

j_gene: TRBJ1-2
v_gene: TRBV3-1
abundance: few
d_gene: TRBD1
CDR3nt: TGTGCCAGCAGCCCCTGGACAGGGGGAGGAGGCTACACCTTC
CDR3aa: CASSPWTGGGGYTF

j_gene: TRBJ1-2
v_gene: TRBV12-3/TRBV12-4
abundance: .
d_gene: TRBD1
CDR3nt: TGTGCCAGCACCCCTAACGGAGGGGGCGCTTTTGGCTACACCTTC
CDR3aa: CASTPNGGGAFGYTF

j_gene: TRBJ2-1
v_gene: TRBV9
abundance: few
d_gene: .
CDR3nt: TGTGCCAGCACCGTATCTGGGCTACCGTACAATGAGCAGTTCTTC
CDR3aa: CASTVSGLPYNEQFF

j_gene: TRBJ2-7
v_gene: TRBV6-5
abundance: .
d_gene: .
CDR3nt: TGTGCCAGCAGTTACTCGAAGCAGGGGTCAAACGAGCAGTACTTC
CDR3aa: CASSYSKQGSNEQYF

j_gene: TRBJ1-5
v_gene: TRBV6-6
abundance: many
d_gene: .
CDR3nt: TGTGCCAGCAGTCCCGACGGGAGCGTCAAACCCCAGCATTTT
CDR3aa: CASSPDGSVKPQHF

j_gene: TRBJ2-5
v_gene: TRBV28
abundance: .
d_gene: TRBD1
CDR3nt: TGTGCCAACAGACCGGACAGGCTCCCCGAGACCCAGTACTTC
CDR3aa: CANRPDRLPETQYF

j_gene: TRBJ2-3
v_gene: TRBV20-1
abundance: .
d_gene: .
CDR3nt: TGCAGTGCTAGGGGTGCTGGCGGGTCTGGGTGGGATACGCAGTATTTT
CDR3aa: CSARGAGGSGWDTQYF

j_gene: TRBJ1-2
v_gene: TRBV9
abundance: .
d_gene: .
CDR3nt: TGTGCCAGCAGCAGGGGTGAACGAGGCTACACCTTC
CDR3aa: CASSRGERGYTF

j_gene: TRBJ2-3
v_gene: TRBV6-6
abundance: .
d_gene: .
CDR3nt: TGTGCCAGCAGTTACTACCAGCGGGCGAGCACAGATACGCAGTATTTT
CDR3aa: CASSYYQRASTDTQYF

j_gene: TRBJ2-5
v_gene: TRBV27
abundance: .
d_gene: .
CDR3nt: TGTTCCAGCAGGCTAGGCAACCAAGAGACCCAGTACTTC
CDR3aa: CSSRLGNQETQYF

j_gene: TRBJ2-7
v_gene: TRBV2
abundance: .
d_gene: .
CDR3nt: TGTGCCAGCAGTGGGGGGGCTCCGGACGAGCAGTACTTC
CDR3aa: CASSGGAPDEQYF

j_gene: TRBJ1-1
v_gene: TRBV6-6
abundance: many
d_gene: .
CDR3nt: TGTGCCAGCAGTTACCCTGGGGGAACGCCTGAAGCTTTCTTT
CDR3aa: CASSYPGGTPEAFF

j_gene: TRBJ1-1
v_gene: TRBV9
abundance: few
d_gene: .
CDR3nt: TGTGCCAGCAGCGTAGAGGGGGGGAGTCCCACTGAAGCTTTCTTT
CDR3aa: CASSVEGGSPTEAFF

j_gene: TRBJ2-2
v_gene: TRBV10-3
abundance: few
d_gene: .
CDR3nt: TGTGCCATCAGTGACGCGGTTATTAACACCGGGGAGCTGTTTTTT
CDR3aa: CAISDAVINTGELFF

j_gene: TRBJ1-1
v_gene: TRBV7-8
abundance: .
d_gene: .
CDR3nt: TGTGCCAGCAGGCCCTCAGAGGTGAACACTGAAGCTTTCTTT
CDR3aa: CASRPSEVNTEAFF

j_gene: TRBJ1-1
v_gene: TRBV3-1
abundance: few
d_gene: .
CDR3nt: TGTGCCAGCAGCCCGATAGACAGCAACACTGAAGCTTTCTTT
CDR3aa: CASSPIDSNTEAFF

j_gene: TRBJ1-6
v_gene: TRBV5-5
abundance: .
d_gene: .
CDR3nt: TGTGCCAGCAGCTCGTGGGGGGGGGAGAGTAATTCACCCCTCCACTTT
CDR3aa: CASSSWGGESNSPLHF

j_gene: TRBJ1-1
v_gene: TRBV6-6
abundance: many
d_gene: TRBD1
CDR3nt: TGTGCCAGCAGGACAGGGAACGGGGGTACTGAAGCTTTCTTT
CDR3aa: CASRTGNGGTEAFF

j_gene: TRBJ2-1
v_gene: TRBV10-1
abundance: few
d_gene: .
CDR3nt: TGCGCCAGCAGTGAGTCGACTGGAGGGCGCAATGAGCAGTTCTTC
CDR3aa: CASSESTGGRNEQFF

j_gene: TRBJ1-1
v_gene: TRBV29-1
abundance: .
d_gene: TRBD1
CDR3nt: TGCAGCGCCTTGGGACAGGATGGGAAGGCTTTCTTT
CDR3aa: CSALGQDGKAFF